Listed below are T cell receptor beta chains from one sample, sequenced in a study of T cells in narcolepsy. The table came from immunoSEQ multiplex PCR; TCRdb's copy has only in-frame clones and leaves some out. The data contain about 24,000 clones, approximately 62% of them seen just once; the ten biggest clones take up 9% to 15%. Sequences were obtained from memory (CD45RA-) CD4+ T cells from blood. These receptors were collected from a human donor in good health. The CDR3 runs from the conserved cysteine through the conserved F or W. A D gene is named only where the DNA matches it firmly. Clone size appears in some rows only: once, few, many, or a class for an expanded clone.

D	size	J	V	CDR3	DNA
TRBD2	few	TRBJ2-1	TRBV5-1	CASSLATGLGGDEQFF	TGCGCCAGCAGCTTGGCTACGGGACTAGGAGGCGATGAGCAGTTCTTC
TRBD2	once	TRBJ2-5	TRBV30	CAWSGGTSGGRVGTQYF	TGTGCCTGGAGTGGCGGGACTAGCGGGGGGAGGGTGGGCACCCAGTACTTC
TRBD1	few	TRBJ2-7	TRBV6-5	CASRAGGTYEQYF	TGTGCCAGCAGGGCAGGGGGTACGTACGAGCAGTACTTC
.	.	TRBJ1-2	TRBV7-8	CASSLEAGTPYGYTF	TGTGCCAGCAGCTTAGAGGCGGGGACCCCCTATGGCTACACCTTC
.	.	TRBJ2-7	TRBV5-1	CASSPGTSEQYF	TGCGCCAGCAGCCCAGGGACTTCCGAGCAGTACTTC
TRBD1	.	TRBJ1-1	TRBV4-2	CASSRSDREGEAFF	TGTGCCAGCAGCAGGTCAGACAGGGAGGGCGAAGCTTTCTTT
.	.	TRBJ1-6	TRBV30	CAWSRQSNSPLHF	TGTGCCTGGTCCAGGCAATCAAATTCACCCCTCCACTTT
TRBD2	large	TRBJ2-3	TRBV2	CATRLAPTDTQYF	TGTGCCACCCGACTAGCCCCCACAGATACGCAGTATTTT
TRBD1	.	TRBJ1-5	TRBV15	CATSRTGTALSNQPQHF	TGTGCCACCAGCAGGACCGGGACAGCACTTAGCAATCAGCCCCAGCATTTT
.	.	TRBJ1-3	TRBV4-1	CASSRLMAGNTIYF	TGCGCCAGCAGCCGGCTGATGGCTGGAAACACCATATATTTT
.	few	TRBJ1-2	TRBV5-1	CASSLEAGGAYGYTF	TGCGCCAGCAGCTTGGAGGCCGGCGGTGCCTATGGCTACACCTTC
.	few	TRBJ2-4	TRBV9	CASSGQIDKNIQYF	TGTGCCAGCAGCGGACAGATTGACAAAAACATTCAGTACTTC
.	.	TRBJ1-3	TRBV11-2	CASSFGLSGNTIYF	TGTGCCAGCAGCTTCGGCCTCTCTGGAAACACCATATATTTT
.	.	TRBJ1-5	TRBV6-5	CASSTMRGSNQPQHF	TGTGCCAGCAGCACCATGAGAGGGAGCAATCAGCCCCAGCATTTT
.	.	TRBJ1-1	TRBV30	CAWTRVQRDTEAFF	TGTGCCTGGACAAGGGTCCAGCGGGACACTGAAGCTTTCTTT
.	few	TRBJ1-2	TRBV5-6	CASSSGDLWGYTF	TGTGCCAGCAGCTCCGGGGACCTCTGGGGCTACACCTTC
.	once	TRBJ2-1	TRBV21-1	CAGKGQDYNEQFF	TGTGCCGGCAAAGGGCAGGATTATAATGAGCAGTTCTTC
TRBD2	.	TRBJ2-7	TRBV9	CASGEGSYEQYF	TGTGCCAGTGGGGAGGGATCCTACGAGCAGTACTTC
TRBD1	.	TRBJ1-4	TRBV29-1	CSVDVGQGMNEKLFF	TGCAGCGTTGATGTGGGACAGGGGATGAATGAAAAACTGTTTTTT
.	few	TRBJ1-1	TRBV5-5	CASSPPRRTEAFF	TGTGCCAGCAGCCCGCCTCGGAGGACTGAAGCTTTCTTT
.	.	TRBJ2-7	TRBV2	CASGPPYEQYF	TGTGCCAGCGGACCTCCCTACGAGCAGTACTTC
.	few	TRBJ1-1	TRBV25-1	CASSSMPGLNTEAFF	TGTGCCAGCAGTTCCATGCCGGGCCTGAACACTGAAGCTTTCTTT
.	few	TRBJ1-2	TRBV9	CASSTIQSYGYTF	TGTGCCAGCAGCACTATTCAGTCCTATGGCTACACCTTC